The rows below give T cell receptor beta chains drawn from one sample of a study of regulatory T cells in long-lasting Graves disease. TCRdb processed the multiplex PCR reads anew with MiXCR; each CDR3 protein has one entry. This sample yields approximately 350,000 distinct CDR3 sequences, of which approximately 15% are seen a single time; just under 30% belongs to the top ten. The sample was also reused in another study, on T cells in Graves' hyperthyroidism and ophthalmopathy.

The source was peripheral blood mononuclear cells (PBMCs), collected at new diagnosis, from a patient treated with antithyroid drugs. These receptors all stem from a man aged 35-49 years with Graves disease. Each CDR3 is given with its conserved first and last residue. D genes are given only for firm matches. Clone size is given for some rows only: seen once, a few or many times, or a class if the clone is expanded.

J gene	clone size	D gene	V gene	CDR3 DNA	CDR3 protein
TRBJ2-3	many	-	TRBV18	TGTGCCAGCTCACCAATAGGCGTAGATACGCAGTATTTT	CASSPIGVDTQYF
TRBJ2-7	-	TRBD1	TRBV12-3/TRBV12-4	TGTGCCAGCAACCCGACAGGGGGCGAGCAGTACTTC	CASNPTGGEQYF
TRBJ2-6	-	TRBD2	TRBV5-1	TGCGCCAGCAGCGGCGGGACTAGCGGGGGGGCCTCTGGGGCCAACGTCCTGACTTTC	CASSGGTSGGASGANVLTF
TRBJ1-1	many	-	TRBV27	TGTGCCAGCAGCTACTATTCACAGGCGAACACTGAAGCTTTCTTT	CASSYYSQANTEAFF
TRBJ2-1	many	TRBD2	TRBV20-1	TGCAGTGTAAGACTAGCGGGGGCTGAGCAGTTCTTC	CSVRLAGAEQFF
TRBJ2-3	many	-	TRBV2	TGTGCCAGCAGTGTTAACGGGGCCACAGATACGCAGTATTTT	CASSVNGATDTQYF
TRBJ2-7	many	-	TRBV6-2/TRBV6-3	TGTGCCAGCAGGCCACTCCCCAGGGAAGGGAGCTACGAGCAGTACTTC	CASRPLPREGSYEQYF
TRBJ1-5	-	-	TRBV19	TGTGCCAGTAGCATAGGGGTTAGCAATCAGCCCCAGCATTTT	CASSIGVSNQPQHF
TRBJ1-2	many	TRBD1	TRBV28	TGTGCCAGCAGTCAACAGGGGGATGGCTACACCTTC	CASSQQGDGYTF
TRBJ1-4	few	-	TRBV18	TGTGCCAGCTCACCGGGACTTGCGGAAAAACTGTTTTTT	CASSPGLAEKLFF
TRBJ2-7	many	TRBD2	TRBV20-1	TGCAGTGCCCGAGCGGGGGTGAGCTCCTACGAGCAGTACTTC	CSARAGVSSYEQYF
TRBJ2-7	many	-	TRBV6-5	TGTGCCAGCAGTTACTCTGGGCCAACCTACGAGCAGTACTTC	CASSYSGPTYEQYF
TRBJ2-1	-	TRBD2	TRBV27	TGTGCCAGCAGCAGAGCGGGGGGGCCGCAAAATGAGCAGTTCTTC	CASSRAGGPQNEQFF
TRBJ1-4	many	TRBD1	TRBV3-1	TGTGCCAGCAGCCAATCCCGGGACAGGGGGCGCGGTACTAATGAAAAACTGTTTTTT	CASSQSRDRGRGTNEKLFF
TRBJ1-1	-	-	TRBV12-5	TGTGCTAGTGTTTTAGGCACCAGCTCAGAAGCTTTCTTT	CASVLGTSSEAFF
TRBJ1-1	many	-	TRBV3-1	TGTGCCAGCAGCCAAGGTGGTGAAGCTTTCTTT	CASSQGGEAFF
TRBJ2-5	many	-	TRBV20-1	TGCAGTGCGCAGAAAGGCGTCAGGGAGAAAGAGACCCAGTACTTC	CSAQKGVREKETQYF
TRBJ1-4	few	TRBD1	TRBV6-1	TGTGCCAGCAGTGCAGGGACAGGGGGAAGTGAAAAACTGTTTTTT	CASSAGTGGSEKLFF
TRBJ1-3	few	-	TRBV30	TGTGCCTGGAGTTCCGTGGGAAACACCATATATTTT	CAWSSVGNTIYF